The clone carrying this TCR beta chain occurred a few times. These data are taken from a study of blood T cells in healthy people across ages. Study-wide background: T cells yielded about one barcoded beta molecule per two cells through template switching.

CDR3 length: 16 amino acids. Trimming stripped 1 base from V and 3 bases from J, with 16 bases between. Per the germline V gene, CDR1 is SGHRS and CDR2 is YFSETQ. A J-beta primer mix and a sample-barcoded 5' primer were used in a second PCR of about 6 to 12 cycles. One entry per CDR3 protein results from TCRdb running MiXCR on the 5' RACE reads. The sample holds about 1,800,000 distinct CDR3 sequences, 28% seen once. Sequences were obtained from blood. This chain joins TRBV5-1 and TRBJ1-1, with a tentative D call TRBD1 (5 bases). This TCR was recovered from a woman aged 25-40 years in good health. The CDR3 sequence is CASSLRTGGGDTEAFF. The CDR3 nucleotides are TGCGCCAGCAGCTTGCGTACGGGCGGGGGGGACACTGAAGCTTTCTTT.